Listed below are T cell receptor beta chains from one sample, sequenced in a study of OX40 agonist ivuxolimab in advanced cancers. Profiled with immunoSEQ multiplex PCR; TCRdb holds only in-frame clones, not every one. This sample has some 70,000 clones, with approximately 90% found just once. The material was CD4+ or CD8+ T cells sorted from blood, obtained in a trial of the OX40 agonist ivuxolimab. These receptors were obtained from an adult with an advanced solid tumor such as melanoma, head and neck, liver or kidney cancer. Both conserved end residues are part of each CDR3. A D gene is named only where the DNA matches it firmly. The listing skips clone size in some rows; elsewhere it reads once, few, many or a size class.

>-|TRBJ1-1|TRBV5-1|-
TGCGCCAGCAGCTTCGGGCGAGGGGGAACTGAAGCTTTCTTT
CASSFGRGGTEAFF
>-|TRBJ2-7|TRBV6-5|-
TGTGCCAGCAGACGCCCCCAAGAACCCCAGTACTTC
CASRRPQEPQYF
>TRBD1|TRBJ1-3|TRBV19|-
TGTGCCAGTAGTAGCGACAGGGGCGGAGGAAACACCATATATTTT
CASSSDRGGGNTIYF
>TRBD2|TRBJ2-1|TRBV4-1|-
TGCGCCAGCAGCCAGTCCCCCAGGACTAGCGGGGGGAACAATGAGCAGTTCTTC
CASSQSPRTSGGNNEQFF
>TRBD1|TRBJ2-7|TRBV7-8|-
TGTGCCAGCAGCCTACCGGGACAGTTCCTTCCCTACGAGCAGTACTTC
CASSLPGQFLPYEQYF
>TRBD1|TRBJ2-5|TRBV5-1|-
TGCGCCAGCAGCTTGGGGGCACAGGGGGAGACCCAGTACTTC
CASSLGAQGETQYF
>-|TRBJ2-7|TRBV11-2|-
TGTGCCAGCAGCTTATTTTTCCGGGGCACCTACGAGCAGTACTTC
CASSLFFRGTYEQYF
>TRBD2|TRBJ2-3|TRBV19|-
TGTGCCAGTAGTGGCAGACTAGCGGGAGGACATCCCAGCACAGATACGCAGTATTTT
CASSGRLAGGHPSTDTQYF
>TRBD1|TRBJ1-1|TRBV5-8|-
TGTGCCAGCAGCTTGGACAGGGGGCTCACTGAAGCTTTCTTT
CASSLDRGLTEAFF
>TRBD1|TRBJ1-3|TRBV7-9|-
TGTGCCAGCAGCTTAGGGACAGGCGTTGGAAACACCATATATTTT
CASSLGTGVGNTIYF
>-|TRBJ2-3|TRBV29-1|-
TGCAGCGTTGACGACCCCCGAGGACCTAGCACAGATACGCAGTATTTT
CSVDDPRGPSTDTQYF
>TRBD1|TRBJ1-2|TRBV19|-
TGTGCCAGTAGTATTCGACAGGGTAGCTATGGCTACACCTTC
CASSIRQGSYGYTF
>-|TRBJ1-5|TRBV28|-
TGTGCCAGCAGTTCACGCAATCAGCCCCAGCATTTT
CASSSRNQPQHF
>-|TRBJ1-1|TRBV29-1|-
TGCAGCGTTGAACCTCGAGGGGGGCGTGGGACTGAAGCTTTCTTT
CSVEPRGGRGTEAFF
>-|TRBJ2-5|TRBV5-1|-
TGCGCCAGCAGCCAAGGGACGGCGTCGCAGGAGACCCAGTACTTC
CASSQGTASQETQYF
>-|TRBJ2-5|TRBV7-3|-
TGTGCCAGCAGCTTAGGTGGGGGTAGGGAAGAGACCCAGTACTTC
CASSLGGGREETQYF
>-|TRBJ2-1|TRBV11-2|-
TGTGCCAGCAGCCGACACATCAGGTTCCCCTACAATGAGCAGTTCTTC
CASSRHIRFPYNEQFF
>TRBD2|TRBJ2-3|TRBV7-9|-
TGTGCCAGCAGCTTACCGGGACTAGCCAGCACAGATACGCAGTATTTT
CASSLPGLASTDTQYF
>TRBD2|TRBJ2-3|TRBV23-1|once
TGCGCCAGCAGTCAATCGATTGGGGACGGGACTAGCGGGAGGTGGGCCACGGATACGCAGTATTTT
CASSQSIGDGTSGRWATDTQYF
>TRBD1|TRBJ1-1|TRBV25-1|-
TGTGCCAGCAGTTACAGGGGAGGAGCTGAAGCTTTCTTT
CASSYRGGAEAFF
>-|TRBJ2-7|TRBV5-1|-
TGCGCCAGCAGCTTCGGGGGGCTGGTTTCCTACGAGCAGTACTTC
CASSFGGLVSYEQYF
>TRBD1|TRBJ1-1|TRBV30|-
TGTGCCTGCATAACAGGGGGTATCATCCGGACTGAAGCTTTCTTT
CACITGGIIRTEAFF
>TRBD2|TRBJ2-3|TRBV7-2|-
TGTGCCAGCAAAGGACTAGCGGGGCTAGATACGCAGTATTTT
CASKGLAGLDTQYF
>-|TRBJ2-7|TRBV28|-
TGTGCCAGCACTTCAGGGGCCCGCCGGAGGGAGCAGTACTTC
CASTSGARRREQYF
>-|TRBJ2-1|TRBV19|-
TGTGCCAGTAGAAAAAGTGCCTACAATGAGCAGTTCTTC
CASRKSAYNEQFF
>-|TRBJ2-3|TRBV4-1|-
TGCGCCAGCAGCCAAGATCATGGTACGGGGATTCCAGATACGCAGTATTTT
CASSQDHGTGIPDTQYF
>-|TRBJ2-2|TRBV14|-
TGTGCCAGCAGCCAAGATAGAGTAGGACTCTGGAACACCGGGGAGCTGTTTTTT
CASSQDRVGLWNTGELFF
>-|TRBJ1-4|TRBV18|-
TGTGCCAGCTCACCACGACAGGTGGCTAATGAAAAACTGTTTTTT
CASSPRQVANEKLFF
>-|TRBJ2-1|TRBV5-4|once
TGTGCCAGCAGCTGGGGTGGGAGTACTGACAATGAGCAGTTCTTC
CASSWGGSTDNEQFF
>TRBD1|TRBJ2-7|TRBV19|-
TGTGCCAGTAGCCCGACAGGGTCCAACGAGCAGTACTTC
CASSPTGSNEQYF
>TRBD2|TRBJ2-1|TRBV11-2|-
TGTGCCAGCAGCTTAGACCTACTAGCGGGAGGGCTTAATGAGCAGTTCTTC
CASSLDLLAGGLNEQFF
>TRBD2|TRBJ2-3|TRBV6-6|-
TGTGCCAGCAGCCCAGGACTAGCTCATGTCTATACGCAGTATTTT
CASSPGLAHVYTQYF
>TRBD1|TRBJ1-4|TRBV15|-
TGTGCCACCAGCAGAGATCCTCCGGGACAGGTTAATGAAAAACTGTTTTTT
CATSRDPPGQVNEKLFF
>TRBD1|TRBJ2-3|TRBV5-1|-
TGCGCCAGCAGCGGATTGACAGGGATGAATACAGATACGCAGTATTTT
CASSGLTGMNTDTQYF
>TRBD1|TRBJ2-7|TRBV29-1|-
TGCAGCGCCACAACAGGGGGTTTAACCCACGAGCAGTACTTC
CSATTGGLTHEQYF
>TRBD1|TRBJ2-5|TRBV19|-
TGTGCCAGTAGCGTCCGACAGGGGAGTCAAGAGACCCAGTACTTC
CASSVRQGSQETQYF
>TRBD1|TRBJ1-1|TRBV28|-
TGTGCCAGCAGTTTATCTTTACAGGGGGCCGGCACTGAAGCTTTCTTT
CASSLSLQGAGTEAFF
>TRBD2|TRBJ2-1|TRBV14|-
TGTGCCAGCAGCCAAGTGACCGGGACTAGTAACTTCTTC
CASSQVTGTSNFF
>-|TRBJ2-6|TRBV28|-
TGTGCCAGCAGTTCCTCAGGGTACTCTGGGGCCAACGTCCTGACTTTC
CASSSSGYSGANVLTF
>-|TRBJ2-2|TRBV7-2|-
TGTGCCAGCAGCTTAACGTCGGGAGCGCCCGGGGAGCTGTTTTTT
CASSLTSGAPGELFF
>-|TRBJ1-1|TRBV5-4|-
TGTGCCAGCAGCGGTAACACTGAAGCTTTCTTT
CASSGNTEAFF
>-|TRBJ2-7|TRBV6-6|-
TGTGCCACCAAACCAGGGCGGGACTACGAGCAGTACTTC
CATKPGRDYEQYF
>-|TRBJ1-6|TRBV2|-
TGTGCCAGGCAGGCCCCTAATTCACCCCTCCACTTT
CARQAPNSPLHF
>TRBD1|TRBJ2-7|TRBV9|-
TGTGCCAGCAGCGTAGCGCAGGGGGCGGTGGGCGAGCAGTACTTC
CASSVAQGAVGEQYF
>TRBD2|TRBJ2-3|TRBV5-1|-
TGCGCCAGCAGCTTGATTTTGCGGGGGGGCATGGATACGCAGTATTTT
CASSLILRGGMDTQYF
>TRBD2|TRBJ2-1|TRBV13|-
TGTGCCAGCAGCTCAAAGACTGGGGGCGGGAGGGCCTTTTACAATGAGCAGTTCTTC
CASSSKTGGGRAFYNEQFF
>-|TRBJ1-2|TRBV28|once
TGTGCCAGCACCACGGGAGCCTATGGCTACACCTTC
CASTTGAYGYTF
>-|TRBJ1-6|TRBV28|-
TGTGCCAGCAAAGGACTGAATAATTCACCCCTCCACTTT
CASKGLNNSPLHF
>-|TRBJ2-5|TRBV5-1|-
TGCGCCAGCAGCGACAGAGAGACCCAGTACTTC
CASSDRETQYF
>TRBD1|TRBJ2-5|TRBV5-6|-
TGTGCCAGCAGCTTGGAGACAGGGGACGAAGAGACCCAGTACTTC
CASSLETGDEETQYF
>TRBD2|TRBJ2-1|TRBV7-8|-
TGTGCCAGCAGCTTAGTCCGGCTAGCGGGTCTAAGCTCCTACAATGAGCAGTTCTTC
CASSLVRLAGLSSYNEQFF